This T cell receptor (beta chain) originates from a study of blood T cells in healthy people across ages (dated by TCRdb to between 2014 and 2017). Broadly, across the study: Template switching captured roughly one uniquely barcoded TCR beta cDNA molecule per two T cells in model experiments. Using the same blood draw, the study looked at two additional independent replicas of 1 million unique cDNA reads for two donors, one aged 18 to 30 and the other aged 80 or older. Age-related changes in TCR beta repertoire diversity were measured in the study by deep sequencing normalized with unique cDNA molecular identifiers. The donors were divided into four age groups: young (average about 15 years), middle-aged (around 41), aged (approximately 64) and long-lived (approximately 74).

This clonotype was found a few times. Its antigen is unknown. Nothing much larger sits one base from this clone, and base qualities are not available. V was cut back by 0 bases and J by 4 bases, leaving a gap of 13 bases between them. Counted from cysteine to phenylalanine, this CDR3 has 15 amino acids. Just CDR3 DNA is preserved here, 45 bases in frame from base 1. CDR1 SGHRS and CDR2 YFSETQ were looked up in the germline V gene. The full study reports these points: The percentage of naive T cells measured by flow cytometry correlated strongly with observed TCR beta diversity. Because the CMV infection status of the donors was unknown, age-related changes in expanded clonotypes may potentially have been confounded. Compared with the aged group, the long-lived group had more naive CD4+ T cells, fewer expanded clones and increased TCR diversity, a pattern suggesting age selection. Observed TCR beta diversity per million T cells fell roughly linearly with age, and a significant reduction was already apparent by age about 38. Estimates of total diversity from one million sequenced T cells were regarded as lower bounds and underestimates. Bulk unsorted PBMC profiling prevented conclusive comparison of naive and antigen-experienced compartments.

The library came from 5' RACE. Instrument used: Illumina HiSeq 2500. A second PCR of about 6 to 11 cycles was performed with a sample-barcoded 5' primer and a J-beta primer mix. A template-switch 5' adaptor carrying 12 random nucleotides introduced a unique molecular identifier onto each TCR beta cDNA molecule. Each sample yielded at least 3 million CDR3-containing paired-end reads. First-strand cDNA synthesis was performed from all RNA using the Mint cDNA synthesis kit, with priming by a TRBC-specific oligonucleotide. Following uracil-DNA glycosylase treatment, a first 18-cycle PCR with universal primers M1SS and BC2_uni_R was performed on all cDNA. On the study's bioinformatics: Each sample was normalized by randomly selecting 1 million high-quality reads, each carrying a distinct molecular identifier. Instead of being binned into consensus sequences, reads that shared molecular identifiers were thrown out. CDR3 identification, clonotype clustering and error correction used MiTCR with a Q25 quality threshold and the strictest error-elimination algorithm. A nonparametric unseen species model with Euler transformation was used to estimate lower-bound total TCR beta diversity. TCRdb's own reprocessing of the public reads used fastp at Q25 and MiXCR and kept productive beta chains. When rows share a CDR3 protein, they turn into one entry using the most common DNA and genes. Here the V and J calls rest on TCRdb's processing, not on the authors' analysis. For this sample there are 700,000 to 900,000 distinct CDR3 sequences; under 30% appear just once. The ten biggest clones cover less than 3.5% of the sample.

The donors were roughly 40 Caucasian individuals from Russia, aged roughly 6 to 100 years, who were systemically healthy. Each donor gave ten milliliters of peripheral blood, drawn into EDTA-treated Vacutainer tubes. Ficoll-Paque density-gradient centrifugation was used to isolate PBMCs, with at least 6.5 million per sample. Trizol reagent was used to extract total RNA from the PBMCs, yielding at least 6 micrograms per sample. Naive CD45RAhigh/CD27high T cell percentages were measured by flow cytometry on a PBMC aliquot from every donor. The sample also formed part of further work on T cells of mothers and their children. As described in the second report: Nine systemically healthy Caucasian individuals served as donors, namely three mothers together with their six children. cDNA synthesis consumed the entire amount of extracted RNA, loaded at approximately 1.6 ug RNA in each 15 ul reaction. In the second PCR, sample barcodes and 2-4 random nucleotides were introduced via the M1S primer. More than 9.5 million TCR beta CDR3 reads were obtained from each mother, and roughly 3 million reads were obtained from each child. TCR recombination output is similarly shaped by thymic selection in related and unrelated pairs, with a minor effect exerted by inherited differences. Normalized repertoire overlap was always slightly but never significantly higher in related than unrelated mother-child pairs. Persistent microchimeric T cell clones were not detected, at a sensitivity of roughly 100 clones per million clonotypes. In the study, deep NGS was used to compare the TCR beta repertoires of mothers and children, and features distinguishing related mother-child pairs from unrelated individuals were sought. On average, the children were roughly 12 +/- 4 years old, while the mothers were about 40 +/- 4 years old. After adapter ligation with NEBNext reagents, the libraries were sequenced on Illumina HiSeq 2000 with 100+100 nt paired-end reads. To prevent cross-contamination, the mother and child libraries were prepared a month apart and were sequenced in separate runs. For each donor, somewhere between roughly 450,000 and 2,000,000 distinct TCR beta clonotypes were identified. Naive TCR beta clonotypes were estimated from low-frequency clonotypes matched to each donor's FACS-determined naive share, without sorting.

Sequencing was done on a sample of blood. This clonotype was sampled from a boy aged 5-17 years in good health. The V and J segments used are TRBV5-1 and TRBJ1-2; the D gene remains uncertain. The CDR3 is CASSLDPAGVYGYTF. The DNA sequence reads TGCGCCAGCAGCTTGGATCCGGCCGGGGTCTATGGCTACACCTTC. The variable domain in full, with residues beyond the CDR3 obtained from the reference TRBV5-1 and TRBJ1-2 genes, is KAGVTQTPRYLIKTRGQQVTLSCSPISGHRSVSWYQQTPGQGLQFLFEYFSETQRNKGNFPGRFSGRQFSNSRSEMNVSTLELGDSALYLCASSLDPAGVYGYTFGSGTRLTVV.